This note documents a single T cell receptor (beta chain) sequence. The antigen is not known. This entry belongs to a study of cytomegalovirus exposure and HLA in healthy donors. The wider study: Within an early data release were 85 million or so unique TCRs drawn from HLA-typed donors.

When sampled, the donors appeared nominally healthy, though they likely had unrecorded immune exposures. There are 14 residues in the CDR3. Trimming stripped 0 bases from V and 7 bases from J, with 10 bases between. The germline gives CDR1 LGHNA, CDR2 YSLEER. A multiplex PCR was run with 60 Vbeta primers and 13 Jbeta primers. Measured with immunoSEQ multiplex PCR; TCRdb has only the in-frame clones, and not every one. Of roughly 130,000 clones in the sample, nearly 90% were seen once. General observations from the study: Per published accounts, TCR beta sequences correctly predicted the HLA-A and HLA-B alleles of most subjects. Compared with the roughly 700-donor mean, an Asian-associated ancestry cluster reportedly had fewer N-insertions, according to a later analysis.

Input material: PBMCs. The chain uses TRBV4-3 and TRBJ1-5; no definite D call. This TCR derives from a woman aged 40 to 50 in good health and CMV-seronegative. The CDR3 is CASSQEVVEQPQHF. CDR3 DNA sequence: TGCGCCAGCAGCCAAGAAGTGGTAGAACAGCCCCAGCATTTT.